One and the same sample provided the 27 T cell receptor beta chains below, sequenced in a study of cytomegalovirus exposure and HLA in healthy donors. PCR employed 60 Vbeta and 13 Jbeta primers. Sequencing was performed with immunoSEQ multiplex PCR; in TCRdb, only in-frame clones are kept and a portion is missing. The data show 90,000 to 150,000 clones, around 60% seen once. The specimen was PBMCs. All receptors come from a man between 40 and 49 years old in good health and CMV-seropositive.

CDR3 DNA: TGTGCCAGCAGCCATGACAGGGGCTCGGGGGAGCTGTTTTTT. This sequence encodes CASSHDRGSGELFF. The chain carries TRBV9 and TRBJ2-2; TRBD1 matches at 8 bases. CDR3 length: 14 amino acids. The germline gives CDR1 SGDLS, CDR2 YYNGEE. V shed 4 bases, J shed 8 bases, and the junction held 7 bases outside the gene matches. Using reference TRBV9 and TRBJ2-2 for the parts outside the CDR3, the full variable domain is DSGVTQTPKHLITATGQRVTLRCSPRSGDLSVYWYQQSLDQGLQFLIQYYNGEERAKGNILERFSAQQFPDLHSELNLSSLELGDSALYFCASSHDRGSGELFFGEGSRLTVL.

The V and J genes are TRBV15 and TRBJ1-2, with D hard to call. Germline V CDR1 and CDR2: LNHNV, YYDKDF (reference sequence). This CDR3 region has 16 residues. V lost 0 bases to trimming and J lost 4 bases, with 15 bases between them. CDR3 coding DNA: TGTGCCACCAGCAGAGACGCGGGCAGCGGAGCCTATGGCTACACCTTC. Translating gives CATSRDAGSGAYGYTF.

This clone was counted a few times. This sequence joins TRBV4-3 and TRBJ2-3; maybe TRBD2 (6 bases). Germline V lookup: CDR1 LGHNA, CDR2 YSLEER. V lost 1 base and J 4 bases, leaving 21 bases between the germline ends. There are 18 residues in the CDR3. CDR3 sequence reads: CASSQAGRGVLRADTQYF. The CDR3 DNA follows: TGCGCCAGCAGCCAAGCTGGTCGCGGGGTACTCCGGGCAGATACGCAGTATTTT.

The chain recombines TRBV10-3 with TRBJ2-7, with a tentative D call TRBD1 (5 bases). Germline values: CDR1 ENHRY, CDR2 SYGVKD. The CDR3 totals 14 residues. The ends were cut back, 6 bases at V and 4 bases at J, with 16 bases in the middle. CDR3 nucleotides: TGTGCCATCAGCGACGACAGCATCCCTTACGAGCAGTACTTC. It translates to CAISDDSIPYEQYF.

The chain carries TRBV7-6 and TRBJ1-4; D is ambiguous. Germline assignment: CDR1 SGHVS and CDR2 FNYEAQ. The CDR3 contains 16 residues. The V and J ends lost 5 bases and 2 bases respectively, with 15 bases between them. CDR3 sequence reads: CASSPGSSGTNEKLFF. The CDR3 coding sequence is TGTGCCAGCAGCCCTGGGTCCTCGGGGACTAATGAAAAACTGTTTTTT.

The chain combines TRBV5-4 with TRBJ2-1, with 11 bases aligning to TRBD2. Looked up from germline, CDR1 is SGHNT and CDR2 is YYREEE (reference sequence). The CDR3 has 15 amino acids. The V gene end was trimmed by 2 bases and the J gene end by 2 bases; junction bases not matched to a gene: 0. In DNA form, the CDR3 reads TGTGCCAGCAGCTTTAGCGGGGGGGCCTACAATGAGCAGTTCTTC. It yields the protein CASSFSGGAYNEQFF.

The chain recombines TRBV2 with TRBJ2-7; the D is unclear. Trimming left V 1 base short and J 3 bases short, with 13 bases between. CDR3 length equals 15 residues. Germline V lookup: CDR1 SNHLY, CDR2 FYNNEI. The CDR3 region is CASSEGSAHIYEQYF. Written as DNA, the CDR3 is TGTGCCAGCAGTGAAGGCAGCGCGCATATCTACGAGCAGTACTTC.

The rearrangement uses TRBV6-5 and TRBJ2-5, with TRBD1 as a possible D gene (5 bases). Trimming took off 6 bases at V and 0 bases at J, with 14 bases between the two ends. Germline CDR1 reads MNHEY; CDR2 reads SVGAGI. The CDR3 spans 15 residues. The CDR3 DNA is TGTGCCAGCAGGACACAGGAATCGTACCAAGAGACCCAGTACTTC. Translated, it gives CASRTQESYQETQYF.

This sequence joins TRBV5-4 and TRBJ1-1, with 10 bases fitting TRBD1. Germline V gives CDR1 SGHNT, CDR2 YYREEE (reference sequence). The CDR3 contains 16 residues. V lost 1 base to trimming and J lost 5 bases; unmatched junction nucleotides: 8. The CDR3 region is CASSLTRTGGGTEAFF. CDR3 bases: TGTGCCAGCAGCTTGACCCGGACAGGGGGAGGAACTGAAGCTTTCTTT.

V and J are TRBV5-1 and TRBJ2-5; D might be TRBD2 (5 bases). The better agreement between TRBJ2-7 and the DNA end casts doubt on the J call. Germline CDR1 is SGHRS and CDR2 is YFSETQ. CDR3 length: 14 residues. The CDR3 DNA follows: TGCGCCAGCAGCCCCTCCGGACTCCTCTACGAGCAGTACTTC. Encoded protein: CASSPSGLLYEQYF.

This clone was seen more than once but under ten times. The CDR3 nucleotides are TGTGCCAGCAGCTTGGGGCTCGGCCAGGGGGGTAACTATGGCTACACCTTC. Residues: CASSLGLGQGGNYGYTF. The chain joins TRBV5-5 to TRBJ1-2; TRBD1 agrees at 7 bases. The CDR3 is 17 residues long. The germline gives CDR1 SGHKS, CDR2 YYEKEE (reference sequence). Trimming cost V 0 bases and J 1 base; bases outside gene matches: 9.

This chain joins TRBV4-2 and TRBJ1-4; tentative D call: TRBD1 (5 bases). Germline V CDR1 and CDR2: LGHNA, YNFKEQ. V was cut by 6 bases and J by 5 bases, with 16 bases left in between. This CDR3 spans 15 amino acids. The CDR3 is CASSPGAGTNEKLFF. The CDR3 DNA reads TGTGCCAGCAGTCCGGGAGCGGGGACGAATGAAAAACTGTTTTTT.

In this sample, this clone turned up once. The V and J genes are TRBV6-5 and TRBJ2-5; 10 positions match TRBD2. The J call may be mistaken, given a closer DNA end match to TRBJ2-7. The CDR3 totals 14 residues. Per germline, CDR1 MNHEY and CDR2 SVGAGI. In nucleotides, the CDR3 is TGTGCCAGCAGGAGAGCGGGGGGGCCTCACGAGCAGTACTTC. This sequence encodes CASRRAGGPHEQYF.

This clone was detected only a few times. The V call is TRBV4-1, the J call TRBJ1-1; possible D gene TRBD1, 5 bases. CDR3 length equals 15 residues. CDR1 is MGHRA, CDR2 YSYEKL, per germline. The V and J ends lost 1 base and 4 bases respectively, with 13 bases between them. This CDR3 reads CASSQGVQGRTEAFF. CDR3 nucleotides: TGCGCCAGCAGCCAAGGGGTGCAGGGTCGCACTGAAGCTTTCTTT.

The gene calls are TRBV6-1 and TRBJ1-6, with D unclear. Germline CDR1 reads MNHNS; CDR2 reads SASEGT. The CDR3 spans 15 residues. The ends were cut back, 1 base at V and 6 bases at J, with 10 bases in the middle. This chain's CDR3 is CASSEVRSINSPLHF. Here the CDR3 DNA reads TGTGCCAGCAGTGAAGTACGGAGTATTAATTCACCCCTCCACTTT.

CDR3 amino acids: CAISESRERRTGAYEQYF. CDR3 nucleotide sequence: TGTGCCATCAGTGAGTCTCGAGAGAGGAGGACAGGGGCCTACGAGCAGTACTTC. The genes are TRBV10-3 and TRBJ2-7; 9 nucleotides agree with TRBD1. V lost 0 bases and J lost 2; bases outside the gene matches: 11. CDR1 and CDR2 (germline): ENHRY, SYGVKD. This CDR3 contains 18 residues.

The CDR3 bases are TGTGCCAGCAGCCCAGCGGTACCCTCCCGGGGCTACACCTTC. Translated: CASSPAVPSRGYTF. The genes are TRBV7-8 and TRBJ1-2, with D unclear. This CDR3 is 14 amino acids long. With 5 bases removed from V and 8 bases from J, the gap between germline ends came to 18 bases. Germline-derived CDR1 and CDR2 are SGHVS and FQNEAQ. Filled out from reference TRBV7-8 and TRBJ1-2, the complete variable domain reads GAGVSQSPRYKVAKRGQDVALRCDPISGHVSLFWYQQALGQGPEFLTYFQNEAQLDKSGLPSDRFFAERPEGSVSTLKIQRTQQEDSAVYLCASSPAVPSRGYTFGSGTRLTVV.

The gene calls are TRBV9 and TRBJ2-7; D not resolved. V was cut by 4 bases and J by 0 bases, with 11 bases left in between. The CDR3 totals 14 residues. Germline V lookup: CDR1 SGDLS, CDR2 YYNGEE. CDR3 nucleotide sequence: TGTGCCAGCAGCCTAGGGCCCAGCTCCTACGAGCAGTACTTC. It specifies CASSLGPSSYEQYF.

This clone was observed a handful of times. The CDR3 loop reads CASISAQSYEQYF. CDR3 DNA sequence: TGTGCCAGCATAAGTGCACAGTCCTACGAGCAGTACTTC. The rearrangement uses TRBV28 and TRBJ2-7, with unresolved D. The CDR3 has 13 amino acids. Trimming stripped 7 bases from V and 1 base from J, with 11 bases between. Germline assignment: CDR1 MDHEN and CDR2 SYDVKM.

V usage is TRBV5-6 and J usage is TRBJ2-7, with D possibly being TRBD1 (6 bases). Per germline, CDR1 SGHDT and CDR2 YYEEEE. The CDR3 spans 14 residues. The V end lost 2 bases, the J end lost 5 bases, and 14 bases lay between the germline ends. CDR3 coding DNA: TGTGCCAGCAGCTTCCCCACAGGGAACCACGAGCAGTACTTC. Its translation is CASSFPTGNHEQYF.

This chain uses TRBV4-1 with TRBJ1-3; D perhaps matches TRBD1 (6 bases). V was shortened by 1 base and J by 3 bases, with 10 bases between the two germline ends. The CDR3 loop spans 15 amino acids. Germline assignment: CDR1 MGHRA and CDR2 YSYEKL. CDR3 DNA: TGCGCCAGCAGCCAAGGTGGACAGTATGGAAACACCATATATTTT. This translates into CASSQGGQYGNTIYF.

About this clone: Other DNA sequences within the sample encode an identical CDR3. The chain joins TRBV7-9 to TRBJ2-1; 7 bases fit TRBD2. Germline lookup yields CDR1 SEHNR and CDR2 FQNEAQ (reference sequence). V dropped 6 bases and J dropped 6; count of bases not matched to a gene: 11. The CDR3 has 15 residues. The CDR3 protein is CASRYREARGNEQFF. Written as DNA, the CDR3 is TGTGCCAGCAGGTATCGGGAGGCACGGGGCAATGAGCAGTTCTTC.

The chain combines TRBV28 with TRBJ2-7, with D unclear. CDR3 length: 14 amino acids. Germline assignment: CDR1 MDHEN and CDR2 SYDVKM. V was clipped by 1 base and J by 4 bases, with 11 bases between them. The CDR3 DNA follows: TGTGCCAGCAGTTTATCCGGTTCGTATTACGAGCAGTACTTC. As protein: CASSLSGSYYEQYF.

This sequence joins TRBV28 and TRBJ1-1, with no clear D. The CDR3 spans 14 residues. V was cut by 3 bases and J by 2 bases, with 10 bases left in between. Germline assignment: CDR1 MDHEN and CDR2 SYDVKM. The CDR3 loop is CASSLYGLNTEAFF. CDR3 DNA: TGTGCCAGCAGTTTGTATGGCCTCAACACTGAAGCTTTCTTT.

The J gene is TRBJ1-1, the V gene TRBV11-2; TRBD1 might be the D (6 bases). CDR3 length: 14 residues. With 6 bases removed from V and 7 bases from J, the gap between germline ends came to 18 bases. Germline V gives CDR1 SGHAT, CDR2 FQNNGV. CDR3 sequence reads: CASRPGGAVLEAFF. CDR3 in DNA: TGTGCCAGCAGACCGGGGGGCGCGGTTCTTGAAGCTTTCTTT.

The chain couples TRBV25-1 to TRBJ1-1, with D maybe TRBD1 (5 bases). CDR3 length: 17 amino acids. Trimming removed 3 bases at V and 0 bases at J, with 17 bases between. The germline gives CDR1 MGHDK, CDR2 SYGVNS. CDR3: CASSDWRGTDMNTEAFF. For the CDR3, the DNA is TGTGCCAGCAGTGATTGGCGGGGGACCGACATGAACACTGAAGCTTTCTTT.

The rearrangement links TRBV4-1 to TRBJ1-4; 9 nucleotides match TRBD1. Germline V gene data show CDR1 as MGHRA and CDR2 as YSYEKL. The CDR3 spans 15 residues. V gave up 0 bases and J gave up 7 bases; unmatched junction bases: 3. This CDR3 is CASSQEGTGSEKLFF. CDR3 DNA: TGCGCCAGCAGCCAAGAAGGGACAGGGAGTGAAAAACTGTTTTTT.